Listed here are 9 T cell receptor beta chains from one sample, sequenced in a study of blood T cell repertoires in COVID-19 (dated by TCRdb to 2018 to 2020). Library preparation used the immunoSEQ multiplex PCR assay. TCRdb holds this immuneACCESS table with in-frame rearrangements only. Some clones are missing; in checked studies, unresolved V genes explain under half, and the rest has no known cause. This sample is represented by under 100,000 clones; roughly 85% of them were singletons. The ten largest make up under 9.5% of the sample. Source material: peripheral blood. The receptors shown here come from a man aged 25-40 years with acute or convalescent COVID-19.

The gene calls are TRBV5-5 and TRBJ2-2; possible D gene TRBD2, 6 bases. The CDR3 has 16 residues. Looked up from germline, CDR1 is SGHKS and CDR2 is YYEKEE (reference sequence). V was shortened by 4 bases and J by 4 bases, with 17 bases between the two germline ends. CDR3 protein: CASSDLGEDPTGELFF. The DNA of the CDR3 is TGTGCCAGCAGCGACTTAGGGGAGGACCCCACCGGGGAGCTGTTTTTT.

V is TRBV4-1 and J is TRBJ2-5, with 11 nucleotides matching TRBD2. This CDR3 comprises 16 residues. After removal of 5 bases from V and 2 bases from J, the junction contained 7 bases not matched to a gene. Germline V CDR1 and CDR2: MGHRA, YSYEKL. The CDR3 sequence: CASSSIAGGPQETQYF. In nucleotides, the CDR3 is TGCGCCAGCAGCTCAATAGCGGGAGGGCCTCAAGAGACCCAGTACTTC.

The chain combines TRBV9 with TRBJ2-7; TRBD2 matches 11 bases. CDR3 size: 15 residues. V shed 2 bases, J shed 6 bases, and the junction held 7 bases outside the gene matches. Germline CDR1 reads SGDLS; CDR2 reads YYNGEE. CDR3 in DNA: TGTGCCAGCAGCGTGGGGGGGCTAGCGGGAGGCGAGCAGTACTTC. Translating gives CASSVGGLAGGEQYF.

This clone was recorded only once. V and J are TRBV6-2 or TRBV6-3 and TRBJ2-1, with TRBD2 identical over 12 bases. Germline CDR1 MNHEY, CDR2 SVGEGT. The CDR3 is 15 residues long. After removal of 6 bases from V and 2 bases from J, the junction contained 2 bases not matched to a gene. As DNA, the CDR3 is TGTGCCAGCAGCCTAGCGGGAGGGACCTACAATGAGCAGTTCTTC. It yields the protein CASSLAGGTYNEQFF.

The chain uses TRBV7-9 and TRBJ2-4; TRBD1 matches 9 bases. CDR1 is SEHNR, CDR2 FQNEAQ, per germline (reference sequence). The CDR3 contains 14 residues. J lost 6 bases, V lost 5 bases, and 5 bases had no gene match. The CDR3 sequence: CASSPGQGRNIQYF. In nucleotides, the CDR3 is TGTGCCAGCAGCCCCGGACAGGGGAGAAACATTCAGTACTTC. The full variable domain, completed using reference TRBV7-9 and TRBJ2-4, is DTGVSQNPRHKITKRGQNVTFRCDPISEHNRLYWYRQTLGQGPEFLTYFQNEAQLEKSRLLSDRFSAERPKGSFSTLEIQRTEQGDSAMYLCASSPGQGRNIQYFGAGTRLSVL.

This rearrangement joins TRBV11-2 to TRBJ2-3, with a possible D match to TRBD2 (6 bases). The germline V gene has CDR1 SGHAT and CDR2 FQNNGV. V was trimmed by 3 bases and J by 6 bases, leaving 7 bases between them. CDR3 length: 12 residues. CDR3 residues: CASSFAGDTQYF. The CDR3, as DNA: TGTGCCAGCAGCTTTGCGGGGGATACGCAGTATTTT.

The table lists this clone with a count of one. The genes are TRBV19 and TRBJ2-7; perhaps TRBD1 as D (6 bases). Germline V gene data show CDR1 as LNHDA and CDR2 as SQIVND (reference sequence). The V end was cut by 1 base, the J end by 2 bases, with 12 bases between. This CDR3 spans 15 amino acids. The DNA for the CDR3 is TGTGCCAGTAGTATAGCTTCTGGGACAACCTACGAGCAGTACTTC. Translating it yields CASSIASGTTYEQYF. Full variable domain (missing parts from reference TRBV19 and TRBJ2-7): DGGITQSPKYLFRKEGQNVTLSCEQNLNHDAMYWYRQDPGQGLRLIYYSQIVNDFQKGDIAEGYSVSREKKESFPLTVTSAQKNPTAFYLCASSIASGTTYEQYFGPGTRLTVT.

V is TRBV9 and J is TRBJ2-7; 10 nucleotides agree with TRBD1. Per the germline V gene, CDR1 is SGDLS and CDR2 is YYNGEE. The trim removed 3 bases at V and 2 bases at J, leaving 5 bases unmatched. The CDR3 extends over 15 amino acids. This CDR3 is CASSGSGQGAYEQYF. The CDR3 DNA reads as TGTGCCAGCAGCGGGTCCGGACAGGGGGCCTACGAGCAGTACTTC.

DNA for the CDR3: TGTGCCAGCAGCCAGGATTTAGGTGGCTACACCTTC. Translated: CASSQDLGGYTF. The genes are TRBV5-6 and TRBJ1-2; D remains unclear. Germline assignment: CDR1 SGHDT and CDR2 YYEEEE. V shed 4 bases and J shed 7 bases, with 11 bases lying between them. The CDR3 is 12 residues long. The whole variable domain, remainder taken from reference TRBV5-6 and TRBJ1-2, is DAGVTQSPTHLIKTRGQQVTLRCSPKSGHDTVSWYQQALGQGPQFIFQYYEEEERQRGNFPDRFSGHQFPNYSSELNVNALLLGDSALYLCASSQDLGGYTFGSGTRLTVV.